Listed here are 25 T cell receptor beta chains from one sample, sequenced in a study of read filtering for tumor transcriptome and immune sequencing. The library was built from roughly 400 ng RNA with molecular barcoded adaptors for alpha/delta and beta/gamma chains. In TCRdb, the reads were re-called with MiXCR into one record per CDR3 protein. The table lists about 24,000 distinct CDR3 sequences, 22% of them singletons. Material: a population of CD138-negative cells sorted from bone marrow. Receptor source: a donor aged 40 or older with multiple myeloma.

The chain carries TRBV6-5 and TRBJ1-1; D is perhaps TRBD1 (6 bases). V was shortened by 2 bases and J by 3 bases, with 13 bases between the two germline ends. The CDR3 is 15 residues long. The germline gives CDR1 MNHEY, CDR2 SVGAGI. For the CDR3, the DNA is TGTGCCAGCAGTTACGGGGGGCGCGTGGACACTGAAGCTTTCTTT. Its protein is CASSYGGRVDTEAFF.

This clonotype was recorded at least ten times. The rearrangement joins TRBV5-1 to TRBJ2-1; D is ambiguous. The germline V and J ends were trimmed by 5 bases and 0 bases, with 12 bases remaining between them. This CDR3 has 15 amino acids. The germline V gene has CDR1 SGHRS and CDR2 YFSETQ. DNA for the CDR3: TGCGCCAGCAGAGGTTGGTCAAGCTCCTACAATGAGCAGTTCTTC. This codes for CASRGWSSSYNEQFF.

V gene TRBV2 combines with J gene TRBJ2-4, with a possible D match to TRBD2 (5 bases). In germline, CDR1 is SNHLY, CDR2 FYNNEI. The CDR3 has 14 residues. Trimming stripped 9 bases from V and 0 bases from J, with 12 bases between. The CDR3 loop reads CASVGVLAKNIQYF. As DNA, the CDR3 is TGTGCCAGTGTCGGGGTTTTAGCCAAAAACATTCAGTACTTC.

This clonotype was counted between two and nine times. The V and J genes are TRBV10-3 and TRBJ2-5; no clear D gene. V lost 9 bases to trimming and J lost 1 base, with 9 bases between them. The CDR3 is 12 amino acids. Germline lookup yields CDR1 ENHRY and CDR2 SYGVKD. CDR3: CAIKNSQETQYF. For the CDR3, the DNA is TGTGCCATAAAAAACAGCCAAGAGACCCAGTACTTC.

With regard to this clonotype: A read error may explain this, as a much larger clone is one base away. This chain uses TRBV5-1 with TRBJ1-1; 8 nucleotides align to TRBD1. Germline-derived CDR1 and CDR2 are SGHRS and YFSETQ. This CDR3 has 14 residues. CDR3 residues: CASSLAGGGTEALF. The CDR3 DNA reads as TGCGCCAGCAGCTTGGCAGGGGGCGGCACTGAAGCTCTCTTT.

The chain is built from TRBV6-5 and TRBJ2-5, with TRBD1 matching over 7 bases. Germline V gene data show CDR1 as MNHEY and CDR2 as SVGAGI. V was clipped by 0 bases and J by 7 bases; unmatched bases: 11. This CDR3 has 16 residues. The CDR3: CASSYSGAGGSATQYF. In DNA form, the CDR3 reads TGTGCCAGCAGTTACTCGGGGGCAGGGGGTTCAGCGACCCAGTACTTC.

In this sample, this clonotype turned up many times. J is TRBJ2-3 and V is TRBV27; 8 bases line up with TRBD2. Germline V gives CDR1 MNHEY, CDR2 SMNVEV (reference sequence). CDR3 length: 15 residues. V shed 4 bases, J shed 0 bases, and the junction held 3 bases outside the gene matches. CDR3 DNA: TGTGCCAGCAGTTCTCGGGGGGGAAGCACAGATACGCAGTATTTT. It encodes CASSSRGGSTDTQYF.

This clonotype was picked up many times. The CDR3 bases are TGCGCCAGCAGTCAACAGGGCTCCTACAATGAGCAGTTCTTC. It translates to CASSQQGSYNEQFF. The rearrangement links TRBV23-1 to TRBJ2-1; D might be TRBD1 (5 bases). TRBV23-1 qualifies as an ORF whose function is uncertain. There are 14 residues in the CDR3. V dropped 2 bases and J dropped 0 bases, with 5 bases sitting between them.

This clonotype has ten or more counts. This chain joins TRBV6-2 or TRBV6-3 and TRBJ2-1, with D perhaps being TRBD1 or TRBD2 (5 bases each). CDR3 length: 15 amino acids. From germline, CDR1 is MNHEY and CDR2 SVGEGT. V gave up 7 bases and J gave up 4 bases, with 17 bases separating them. CDR3 DNA: TGTGCCAGCACCTCGTGGGGGACCTTGTACAATGAGCAGTTCTTC. Its protein is CASTSWGTLYNEQFF.

This clonotype appeared many times. The chain couples TRBV7-9 to TRBJ2-7; the D is unclear. There are 15 residues in the CDR3. V lost 1 base, J lost 1 base, and 11 bases lay in between. Germline CDR1 reads SEHNR; CDR2 reads FQNEAQ (reference sequence). The CDR3 is CASSLGQINSYEQYF. The CDR3 coding sequence is TGTGCCAGCAGCTTAGGGCAGATAAATTCCTACGAGCAGTACTTC.

This chain uses TRBV28 with TRBJ2-3, with 10 bases lining up with TRBD2. CDR3 length: 17 residues. The trim removed 5 bases at V and 1 base at J, leaving 9 bases unmatched. Germline V gene data show CDR1 as MDHEN and CDR2 as SYDVKM. The CDR3 loop reads CASSAQESGGGTDTQYF. The CDR3 DNA sequence: TGTGCCAGCAGTGCCCAGGAGAGCGGGGGGGGCACAGATACGCAGTATTTT. The full variable domain, in which reference TRBV28 and TRBJ2-3 provide the parts outside the CDR3, is DVKVTQSSRYLVKRTGEKVFLECVQDMDHENMFWYRQDPGLGLRLIYFSYDVKMKEKGDIPEGYSVSREKKERFSLILESASTNQTSMYLCASSAQESGGGTDTQYFGPGTRLTVL.

Concerning this clonotype: Given a much more abundant clone one base away, this may be a read error. The chain recombines TRBV29-1 with TRBJ2-3; 8 nucleotides agree with TRBD1. Trimming took 7 bases from V and 3 from J; bases not matched to a gene: 12. The CDR3 is 15 amino acids. CDR1 is SQVTM and CDR2 is ANQGSEA in the germline V gene. The CDR3 is CSADAGTGATDTQYF. Written as DNA, the CDR3 is TGCAGCGCTGATGCCGGGACAGGAGCTACAGATACGCAGTATTTT.

This clonotype was observed a handful of times. J is TRBJ1-2 and V is TRBV7-9; no definite D call. Looked up from germline, CDR1 is SEHNR and CDR2 is FQNEAQ (reference sequence). The V gene lost 2 bases and the J gene lost 5 bases, with 15 bases spanning the gap. The CDR3 loop spans 15 amino acids. The CDR3 loop reads CASSLIIPNRYGYTF. In DNA, the CDR3 is TGTGCCAGCAGCTTAATAATACCCAACCGGTATGGCTACACCTTC.

The V call is TRBV29-1, the J call TRBJ2-2, with 7 bases that match TRBD2. CDR1 SQVTM and CDR2 ANQGSEA come from the germline V gene. Losses at the gene ends were 4 bases for V and 7 bases for J; bases not matched to a gene: 9. There are 14 residues in the CDR3. The CDR3 DNA sequence: TGCAGCGTTGTAGATGGGAGGGGAATCGGGGAGCTGTTTTTT. Its translation: CSVVDGRGIGELFF.

This clonotype was seen a handful of times. This chain uses TRBV19 with TRBJ1-5; no definite D call. CDR1 LNHDA and CDR2 SQIVND come from the germline V gene (reference sequence). This CDR3 is 14 amino acids long. V dropped 3 bases and J dropped 3 bases, with 9 bases sitting between them. The CDR3 sequence is CASSITVLNQPQHF. Here the CDR3 DNA reads TGTGCCAGTAGTATCACGGTCCTCAATCAGCCCCAGCATTTT.

In this sample, this clonotype turned up a few times. V gene TRBV2 combines with J gene TRBJ2-2, with 8 bases that match TRBD2. The CDR3 is 16 amino acids. Trimming cost V 2 bases and J 2 bases; bases outside gene matches: 4. The V gene's germline CDR1 is SNHLY and CDR2 FYNNEI. The CDR3 bases are TGTGCCAGCAGTGAAATGATAGCGGGAAACACCGGGGAGCTGTTTTTT. The encoded protein is CASSEMIAGNTGELFF.

This clonotype was detected ten times or more. The V gene is TRBV11-1, the J gene TRBJ2-7, with D possibly being TRBD1 or TRBD2 (5 bases each). The CDR3 consists of 16 residues. The germline V gene has CDR1 SGHAT and CDR2 FQDESV (reference sequence). V dropped 4 bases and J dropped 2 bases, with 18 bases sitting between them. CDR3 residues: CASSWGSGLHTYEQYF. In DNA, the CDR3 is TGTGCCAGCAGCTGGGGGAGTGGACTCCACACCTACGAGCAGTACTTC.

This clonotype appeared a few times. The chain has TRBV20-1 and TRBJ2-1; D is possibly TRBD2 (6 bases). The CDR3 spans 16 residues. The germline V and J ends were trimmed by 0 bases and 5 bases, with 17 bases remaining between them. Germline lookup yields CDR1 DFQATT and CDR2 SNEGSKA (reference sequence). For the CDR3, the DNA is TGCAGTGCTAGAGATCCGGGAACTAGCCCTCACAATGAGCAGTTCTTC. Protein product: CSARDPGTSPHNEQFF.

Note on this clonotype: This may be a read error, as it is one base from a much larger clone. The conserved final phenylalanine or tryptophan is absent from the CDR3, which likely points to a read error. The chain has TRBV6-6 and TRBJ2-1; perhaps TRBD2 as D (6 bases). V lost 2 bases and J lost 4, with 12 bases in between. Germline lookup yields CDR1 MNHNY and CDR2 SVGAGI (reference sequence). This CDR3 comprises 15 residues. The CDR3, as DNA: TGTGCCAGCAGTTACGCAGGGAGGCGGTACAATGAGCAGTTCCTC. It specifies CASSYAGRRYNEQFL.

For this clonotype: This clone may be a read error of a much larger clone one base away. The chain has TRBV5-1 and TRBJ1-1; maybe TRBD1 (5 bases). Germline loops: CDR1 SGHRS, CDR2 YFSETQ. Trimming stripped 5 bases from V and 3 bases from J, with 11 bases between. The CDR3 contains 13 residues. CDR3 sequence: CASSRGGDTEAFF. CDR3 nucleotides: TGCGCCAGCAGTAGGGGAGGGGACACTGAAGCTTTCTTT. The whole variable domain, remainder taken from reference TRBV5-1 and TRBJ1-1, is KAGVTQTPRYLIKTRGQQVTLSCSPISGHRSVSWYQQTPGQGLQFLFEYFSETQRNKGNFPGRFSGRQFSNSRSEMNVSTLELGDSALYLCASSRGGDTEAFFGQGTRLTVV.

With respect to this clonotype: This may come from a read error, since a much larger clone is one base off. The V gene is TRBV5-1, the J gene TRBJ1-2, with D possibly TRBD1 on 6 matching bases. The germline gives CDR1 SGHRS, CDR2 YFSETQ. Trimming left V 0 bases short and J 10 bases short, with 22 bases between. The CDR3 loop spans 16 amino acids. In DNA form, the CDR3 reads TGCGCCAGCAGCTTGGCCGTACAGGGAGGAGTGGATGACTACACCTTC. Protein product: CASSLAVQGGVDDYTF.

V and J are TRBV6-2 or TRBV6-3 and TRBJ1-6, with TRBD1 matching over 8 bases. This CDR3 has 14 amino acids. Germline V gives CDR1 MNHEY, CDR2 SVGEGT. V shed 4 bases and J 8 bases; nucleotides not matched to a gene: 4. The CDR3: CASSSGQGHSPLHF. The CDR3 DNA follows: TGTGCCAGCAGTTCCGGACAGGGTCATTCACCCCTCCACTTT.

On this clonotype: A read error may explain this, as a much larger clone is one base away. The V gene is TRBV6-5, the J gene TRBJ1-2, with 7 bases aligning to TRBD1. The V gene's germline CDR1 is MNHEY and CDR2 SVGAGI. The CDR3 runs 12 residues. The CDR3 nucleotides are TGTGCCACGACACAGGGGTACTATGGCTACATCTTC. This encodes CATTQGYYGYIF.

This clonotype has at least ten counts. The chain is built from TRBV12-3 or TRBV12-4 and TRBJ1-2; D ambiguous. The CDR3 totals 15 residues. Trimming shortened V by 3 bases and J by 0 bases, and 11 bases separated the two germline ends. The DNA of the CDR3 is TGTGCCAGCAGTTTCGGTCGCCGTTCTAACTATGGCTACACCTTC. Amino acids: CASSFGRRSNYGYTF.

Many counts were recorded for this clonotype. The chain uses TRBV5-4 and TRBJ2-5; D possibly corresponds to TRBD2 (6 bases). CDR3 length equals 16 residues. V was trimmed by 0 bases and J by 2 bases, leaving 14 bases between them. Germline V CDR1 and CDR2: SGHNT, YYREEE (reference sequence). The DNA for the CDR3 is TGTGCCAGCAGCTTGGCCAAAGGGACTTCACAAGAGACCCAGTACTTC. It is translated as CASSLAKGTSQETQYF.